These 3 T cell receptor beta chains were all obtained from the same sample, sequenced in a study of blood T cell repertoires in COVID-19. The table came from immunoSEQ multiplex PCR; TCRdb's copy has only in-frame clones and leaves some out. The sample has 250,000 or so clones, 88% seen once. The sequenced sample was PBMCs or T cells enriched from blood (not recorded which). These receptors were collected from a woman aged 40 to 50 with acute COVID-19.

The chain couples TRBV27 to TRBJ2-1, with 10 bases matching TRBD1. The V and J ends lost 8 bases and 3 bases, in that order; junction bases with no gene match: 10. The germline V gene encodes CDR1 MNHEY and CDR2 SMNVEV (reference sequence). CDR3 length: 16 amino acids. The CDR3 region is CASQKHRDRGYNEQFF. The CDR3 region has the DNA TGTGCCAGCCAAAAGCATCGGGACAGGGGCTACAATGAGCAGTTCTTC.

The CDR3 is CASSQDERSEQFF. CDR3 DNA sequence: TGCGCCAGCAGCCAAGATGAGAGAAGTGAGCAGTTCTTC. The chain employs TRBV4-1 and TRBJ2-1; D gene uncertain. CDR3 length: 13 amino acids. The V gene's germline CDR1 is MGHRA and CDR2 YSYEKL. V was pared by 0 bases and J by 9 bases, with 9 bases between.

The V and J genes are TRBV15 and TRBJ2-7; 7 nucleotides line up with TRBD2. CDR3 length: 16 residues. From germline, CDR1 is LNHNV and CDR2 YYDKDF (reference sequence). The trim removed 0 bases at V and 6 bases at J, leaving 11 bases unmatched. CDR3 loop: CATSRDSGLVLSEQYF. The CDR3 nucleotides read TGTGCCACCAGCAGAGATTCTGGACTAGTTTTGTCCGAGCAGTACTTC.